This TCR beta chain was sequenced for a study of T cells after yellow fever vaccination (dated by TCRdb to about 2019). Concerning the study at large: The SMART-Seq v4 Ultra Low Input RNA kit was used to prepare libraries from fractions with low cell numbers. The cohort comprised two healthy male donors, one aged 18 to 30 and one aged 30 to 40 years. Bulk PBMC replicates and cell subsets were isolated from blood drawn at multiple timepoints before and after both primary and secondary immunization. To follow T-cell clones before and after both primary and booster YFV17D yellow fever vaccination, bulk TCR alpha and beta repertoires underwent longitudinal sequencing. General findings and caveats noted by the study authors: A small share of clonotypes occurred in both CD4 and CD8 compartments, likely arising from convergent recombination. The secondary T-cell response was found to be weaker but faster than the primary response, with a peak reached on day 5 rather than on day 15. Because only a couple of donors were included in the study, the extent to which the findings can be generalized is limited. Because abundant contaminating clonotypes from the bulk population could be contained in FACS-sorted repertoires, computational filtering was required. After the booster, most of the clones that had expanded following primary vaccination were detected again (roughly 97% of CD4 and around 88% of CD8), which suggests that memory was broadly maintained.

A word on this clonotype: This receptor's antigen is unknown. No much larger clonotype is one base removed from it; base qualities were not supplied.

Sequencing used an Illumina NovaSeq 6000. TCR cDNA was synthesized by 5'RACE template switching, through which a universal primer site and unique molecular identifiers were introduced. cDNA synthesis was primed from both the TCR alpha and TCR beta constant segments. Libraries were amplified in two PCR steps, with sample barcodes and sequencing adapters added in the second step. Sequencing of the libraries was done on either Illumina HiSeq 2500 (2x100 bp) or NovaSeq (2x150 bp). Per the original workflow: Demultiplexing of reads and collapsing into UMI consensus sequences were performed with MIGEC, and V(D)J alignment was carried out with MiXCR. Vaccine-responding clonotypes were identified with edgeR using replicate PBMC samples, with FDR below 0.01 and a log2 fold change above 5 up to day 15 being required. CD4 or CD8 identity was assigned to each bulk clonotype according to whether the clonotype was present at higher abundance in the sequenced CD4 repertoire or the sequenced CD8 repertoire. TCRdb itself trimmed the public reads at Q25 with fastp, ran MiXCR and retained productive beta chains. Identical CDR3 protein sequences are pooled into one entry, listed with their most common genes and DNA. TCRdb's processing, not the authors', yielded these V and J calls. This sample is represented by 120,000 or so distinct CDR3 sequences; nearly 15% of them were singletons. The top ten clones comprise 43% of the sample.

The label giving this sample's treatment or condition can be read as: live attenuated yellow fever vaccine strain. A standard Ficoll-Paque protocol was used to isolate PBMCs from peripheral blood. Dynabeads CD4 and CD8 positive selection kits were used to isolate CD4 and CD8 T-cell fractions. TriZol was used to extract RNA from bulk PBMCs, from CD4 and CD8 fractions, and from dextramer-positive and dextramer-negative fractions. The starting material was CD8+ T cells sorted from PBMCs, obtained 5 days after the yellow fever booster vaccination. The source is a man between 18 and 35 years old who received the YFV17D yellow fever vaccine.

For the CDR3, the sequence is CASRGTEALGGNIQYF. The nucleotide sequence reads TGTGCCAGCAGGGGGACGGAGGCCCTCGGGGGCAACATTCAGTACTTC. The rearranged segments are TRBV6-6 and TRBJ2-4; the D call could be TRBD1 or TRBD2, with each sharing 6 bases. The CDR1 and CDR2 encoded by the germline V gene (reference sequence) are MNHNY and SVGAGI. V loses 6 bases of germline sequence and J loses 7 bases, and the interval between the two ends is 22 bases. From its cysteine to its phenylalanine, the CDR3 spans 16 amino acids. Kept here is only the CDR3 DNA, which spans 48 bases and is read in frame from base 1.